This T cell receptor beta chain appears in the sequencing data of a study of blood T cell repertoires in COVID-19. For the study at large: Whether acute or convalescent, the COVID-19 samples came from the United States, Italy and Spain. PBMCs, B-cell-depleted T cells, or T cells were the source of the cDNA or gDNA that made up the material.

CDR1 and CDR2 (germline): SGDLS, YYNGEE. V shed 3 bases and J shed 5 bases, with 15 bases lying between them. This CDR3 spans 15 amino acids. In the study's own analysis: From reference gene primer amplification, estimates of nucleated cell counts were derived. Libraries were prepared by immunoSEQ multiplex PCR; TCRdb keeps only in-frame clonotypes and omits some of them. The V and J calls and clone size come from that table; D and trimming were worked out from the DNA. The sample has about 62,000 clones; 70% to 80% are singletons. This chain links TRBV9 with TRBJ2-1, with TRBD2 as a possible D gene (6 bases). This TCR was sampled from a man between 60 and 75 years old with acute or convalescent COVID-19. Material: peripheral blood. This CDR3 is CASSETSKTNNEQFF. DNA for the CDR3: TGTGCCAGCAGCGAGACTAGTAAAACGAACAATGAGCAGTTCTTC.